The 28 T cell receptor beta chains below come from one sample, sequenced in a study of lymphopenia after photon versus proton radiotherapy. The protocol was immunoSEQ multiplex PCR, while the TCRdb copy is restricted to in-frame clones and leaves out a portion. The sample comprises about 19,000 clones, 75% to 95% of which are singletons, and 6% to 7% rests with the top ten. The starting material was peripheral blood, obtained from a patient treated with photon-based radiotherapy. All receptors derive from a man between 60 and 75 years old with pancreatic cancer.

The gene calls are TRBV6-6 and TRBJ2-3; the D gene is possibly TRBD1 (5 bases). The CDR3 is 16 amino acids. V lost 7 bases and J 2 bases, leaving 19 bases between the germline ends. Germline values: CDR1 MNHNY, CDR2 SVGAGI (reference sequence). DNA for the CDR3: TGTGCCAGCACTGATATAGACAGTGGAAACACAGATACGCAGTATTTT. Its translation is CASTDIDSGNTDTQYF.

This clone was found once. This chain joins TRBV11-2 and TRBJ2-5; 11 nucleotides line up with TRBD2. CDR3 length equals 15 residues. V was pared by 4 bases and J by 5 bases, with 6 bases of the junction left unmatched. The germline gives CDR1 SGHAT, CDR2 FQNNGV. The CDR3: CASSWLAGGGETQYF. The CDR3 DNA reads TGTGCCAGCAGCTGGCTAGCGGGGGGCGGGGAGACCCAGTACTTC.

This chain's CDR3 is CAWNPPGLAEKNIQYF. The CDR3 bases are TGTGCCTGGAACCCCCCAGGACTAGCGGAAAAAAACATTCAGTACTTC. This chain links TRBV30 with TRBJ2-4; 10 nucleotides line up with TRBD2. This CDR3 has 16 residues. The germline CDR1 and CDR2 sequences are GTSNPN and SVGIG (reference sequence). The ends lost 4 bases at V and 4 bases at J; junction bases unmatched: 10.

The chain carries TRBV5-4 and TRBJ2-5; tentatively, D is TRBD2 (6 bases). V was cut by 4 bases and J by 5 bases, with 12 bases left in between. This CDR3 has 13 amino acids. CDR1 SGHNT and CDR2 YYREEE come from the germline V gene (reference sequence). CDR3 bases: TGTGCCAGCAGCCCTCCAGGGAGGGAGACCCAGTACTTC. Translating gives CASSPPGRETQYF.

CDR3 nucleotide sequence: TGTGCCAGCAGCCAAGATATAACCTGGGGCGGTGAGCAGTTCTTC. Protein sequence: CASSQDITWGGEQFF. The chain employs TRBV4-2 and TRBJ2-1; weak D call: TRBD1 (5 bases). The germline V gene has CDR1 LGHNA and CDR2 YNFKEQ. This CDR3 has 15 amino acids. Trimming pared 0 bases from V and 9 bases from J, leaving 15 bases between.

The chain is built from TRBV5-6 and TRBJ2-7; D gene ambiguous. This CDR3 has 11 amino acids. Trimming took 2 bases from V and 3 from J, leaving 3 bases between them. Germline lookup yields CDR1 SGHDT and CDR2 YYEEEE. DNA of the CDR3: TGTGCCAGCAGCTTAGTCTACGAGCAGTACTTC. This sequence encodes CASSLVYEQYF.

The chain couples TRBV18 to TRBJ2-1; TRBD2 is a possible D gene (5 bases). The V gene lost 6 bases and the J gene lost 9 bases, with 15 bases spanning the gap. CDR3 length equals 13 residues. The germline V gene encodes CDR1 KGHSH and CDR2 LQKENI. CDR3 sequence (DNA): TGTGCCAGCTCTGGAGCGGAGAACCGTGAGCAGTTCTTC. The encoded protein is CASSGAENREQFF. Full variable domain (rest looked up from reference TRBV18 and TRBJ2-1): NAGVMQNPRHLVRRRGQEARLRCSPMKGHSHVYWYRQLPEEGLKFMVYLQKENIIDESGMPKERFSAEFPKEGPSILRIQQVVRGDSAAYFCASSGAENREQFFGPGTRLTVL.

J is TRBJ1-2 and V is TRBV30, with D possibly matching TRBD1 (6 bases). Germline CDR1 is GTSNPN and CDR2 is SVGIG (reference sequence). There are 12 residues in the CDR3. The germline V and J ends were trimmed by 0 bases and 7 bases, with 9 bases remaining between them. CDR3 loop: CAWSVRGLGYTF. In nucleotides, the CDR3 is TGTGCCTGGAGTGTCCGGGGGCTTGGCTACACCTTC.

The chain is built from TRBV5-4 and TRBJ2-1; no definite D call. V shed 0 bases and J shed 8 bases, with 6 bases lying between them. There are 12 residues in the CDR3. The germline V gene has CDR1 SGHNT and CDR2 YYREEE (reference sequence). The CDR3 nucleotides are TGTGCCAGCAGCTTGGTTCGGGATGAGCAGTTCTTC. Its translation: CASSLVRDEQFF.

This clone was counted only a few times. The chain joins TRBV15 to TRBJ2-7; D possibly corresponds to TRBD2 (5 bases). The CDR3 extends over 16 amino acids. Germline V gives CDR1 LNHNV, CDR2 YYDKDF (reference sequence). V gave up 0 bases and J gave up 2 bases, with 14 bases separating them. The CDR3 sequence: CATSREAAGRAYEQYF. DNA for the CDR3: TGTGCCACCAGCAGAGAAGCGGCGGGTCGAGCCTACGAGCAGTACTTC.

The V gene is TRBV5-1, the J gene TRBJ2-1; 9 bases match TRBD2. The V segment lost 0 bases and the J segment 3 bases; nucleotides outside the gene matches: 1. The germline V gene has CDR1 SGHRS and CDR2 YFSETQ. This CDR3 comprises 15 residues. As DNA, the CDR3 is TGCGCCAGCAGCTTGGGACTAGCGGACTACAATGAGCAGTTCTTC. Residues: CASSLGLADYNEQFF.

This chain links TRBV27 with TRBJ2-3; D remains unclear. The CDR3 is 13 amino acids. V lost 2 bases and J 5 bases, leaving 8 bases between the germline ends. In germline, CDR1 is MNHEY, CDR2 SMNVEV (reference sequence). The CDR3 region is CASSLIYEDTQYF. The CDR3 DNA follows: TGTGCCAGCAGTTTAATTTACGAAGATACGCAGTATTTT.

The V call is TRBV9, the J call TRBJ1-2; 9 bases map to TRBD1. CDR3 length: 14 amino acids. CDR1 is SGDLS and CDR2 is YYNGEE in the germline V gene. Trimming removed 4 bases from V and 5 bases from J; junction bases left unmatched: 6. The CDR3 loop reads CASSTGTGLYGYTF. The CDR3 DNA sequence: TGTGCCAGCAGCACCGGGACAGGGCTTTATGGCTACACCTTC.

The chain links TRBV19 to TRBJ2-1; a possible D gene is TRBD2 (6 bases). Germline assignment: CDR1 LNHDA and CDR2 SQIVND (reference sequence). Trimming removed 3 bases at V and 2 bases at J, with 11 bases between. This CDR3 has 15 residues. The CDR3 DNA is TGTGCCAGTAGTATCGGGCGGGGAGCCTACAATGAGCAGTTCTTC. Amino acids: CASSIGRGAYNEQFF.

Written as DNA, the CDR3 is TGTGCCAGCAGGACCCCCCGGGTGCGAAGATACGAGCAGTACTTC. It yields the protein CASRTPRVRRYEQYF. This sequence joins TRBV21-1 and TRBJ2-7; the DNA was not used to check the table's D call, TRBD2. TRBV21-1 is flagged as a pseudogene. CDR3 length: 15 residues.

This clone has only a few counts. The chain has TRBV14 and TRBJ1-3, with D possibly matching TRBD1 (5 bases). Looked up from germline, CDR1 is SGHDN and CDR2 is FVKESK. The CDR3 totals 16 residues. V was clipped by 4 bases and J by 3 bases, with 16 bases between them. The CDR3 DNA sequence: TGTGCCAGCAGCCGCCGATCAGGGTATTTTGGAAACACCATATATTTT. Amino acids: CASSRRSGYFGNTIYF.

This clone was detected only once. This rearrangement joins TRBV18 to TRBJ2-1, with 10 positions matching TRBD2. The germline CDR1 and CDR2 sequences are KGHSH and LQKENI. The trim removed 3 bases at V and 7 bases at J, leaving 3 bases unmatched. CDR3 length: 14 amino acids. CDR3 region: CASSPKTSGNEQFF. In nucleotides, the CDR3 is TGTGCCAGCTCACCCAAGACTAGCGGGAATGAGCAGTTCTTC.

This clone was observed a single time. The chain recombines TRBV2 with TRBJ2-1, with D possibly matching TRBD1 (5 bases). V lost 5 bases to trimming and J lost 8 bases, with 13 bases between them. The length of the CDR3 is 13 residues. Germline loops: CDR1 SNHLY, CDR2 FYNNEI. For the CDR3, the DNA is TGTGCCAGCAGTCTGGCAGGCAGGGATGAGCAGTTCTTC. Its translation: CASSLAGRDEQFF.

The J gene is TRBJ1-5, the V gene TRBV19, with no clear D. Trimming took off 1 base at V and 5 bases at J, with 12 bases between the two ends. Per the germline V gene, CDR1 is LNHDA and CDR2 is SQIVND (reference sequence). The CDR3 has 15 amino acids. The CDR3 sequence: CASSIVAITDQPQHF. Written as DNA, the CDR3 is TGTGCCAGTAGTATAGTTGCGATTACAGATCAGCCCCAGCATTTT.

The genes are TRBV6-4 and TRBJ1-1, with D hard to call. The CDR3 runs to 14 residues. Trimming removed 6 bases from V and 1 base from J, with 12 bases in between. Germline V gene sequence: CDR1 MRHNA, CDR2 SNTAGT. The CDR3 protein is CASSPTERNTEAFF. The CDR3, as DNA: TGTGCCAGCAGCCCGACGGAGAGGAACACTGAAGCTTTCTTT.

The J gene is TRBJ2-7, the V gene TRBV6-5; a possible D gene is TRBD1 (8 bases). The CDR3 consists of 15 residues. The germline V and J ends were trimmed by 8 bases and 6 bases, with 23 bases remaining between them. The germline CDR1 and CDR2 sequences are MNHEY and SVGAGI. The CDR3 here is CASRTGGARTLEQYF. As DNA, the CDR3 is TGTGCCAGCCGAACAGGGGGGGCGCGGACCCTCGAGCAGTACTTC.

The rearrangement joins TRBV4-3 to TRBJ1-6, with D hard to call. The CDR3 spans 13 residues. The V and J ends lost 0 bases and 8 bases respectively, with 5 bases between them. Per germline, CDR1 LGHNA and CDR2 YSLEER. Here the CDR3 DNA reads TGCGCCAGCAGCCAAGAAAGTGATTCACCCCTCCACTTT. This translates into CASSQESDSPLHF.

The V gene is TRBV2, the J gene TRBJ1-2, with TRBD1 as a possible D gene (6 bases). The germline V gene has CDR1 SNHLY and CDR2 FYNNEI. The CDR3 totals 12 residues. Trimming took 10 bases from V and 5 from J, leaving 14 bases between them. CDR3 in DNA: TGTGCCACCCCGGACAGTCGATATGGCTACACCTTC. It is translated as CATPDSRYGYTF.

CDR3 nucleotides: TGTGCCAGCAGCCCCAGTGGGGGGTTCTCCTACGAGCAGTACTTC. Amino acid sequence: CASSPSGGFSYEQYF. The gene calls are TRBV5-4 and TRBJ2-7; D perhaps matches TRBD2 (6 bases). CDR1 and CDR2 (germline): SGHNT, YYREEE (reference sequence). The V gene lost 4 bases and the J gene lost 0 bases, with 14 bases spanning the gap. The CDR3 has 15 amino acids.

The V call is TRBV7-8, the J call TRBJ1-5; tentatively, D is TRBD1 (6 bases). Germline V gene lookup returns CDR1 SGHVS and CDR2 FQNEAQ. This CDR3 is 16 amino acids long. The V and J ends lost 4 bases and 6 bases respectively, with 19 bases between them. CDR3 nucleotide sequence: TGTGCCAGCAGCTACCAGACAGGTTTGGGGGGTCAGCCCCAGCATTTT. It specifies CASSYQTGLGGQPQHF.

The CDR3 region is CSASTGTGSPQPQHF. The CDR3 DNA reads TGCAGCGCCAGTACCGGGACAGGGTCTCCTCAGCCCCAGCATTTT. The V gene is TRBV29-1, the J gene TRBJ1-5; TRBD1 matches at 9 bases. This CDR3 contains 15 residues. The V gene's germline CDR1 is SQVTM and CDR2 ANQGSEA. V gave up 7 bases and J gave up 6 bases; unmatched junction bases: 13.

The chain carries TRBV9 and TRBJ2-3, with D possibly matching TRBD2 (7 bases). This CDR3 is built from 15 residues. Trimming removed 2 bases from V and 4 bases from J, with 14 bases in between. Germline V CDR1 and CDR2: SGDLS, YYNGEE. The CDR3 sequence: CASSVTGGQPDTQYF. In DNA form, the CDR3 reads TGTGCCAGCAGCGTCACGGGGGGCCAGCCAGATACGCAGTATTTT.

The chain employs TRBV5-4 and TRBJ1-1; 9 positions agree with TRBD1. With V trimmed by 4 bases and J by 6 bases, 4 bases remained unmatched. From germline, CDR1 is SGHNT and CDR2 YYREEE (reference sequence). The CDR3 runs 13 residues. CDR3 DNA: TGTGCCAGCAGCAAACAGGGGGCGCCTGAAGCTTTCTTT. Amino acids: CASSKQGAPEAFF.